This TCR beta chain was found in a study of CD8 T cells in Susac syndrome (dated by TCRdb to between 2018 and 2020). A note on the overall study: Of the Susac syndrome patients who were sequenced, roughly 6 had clinically active disease and eight or nine were in clinical remission. Whether CD8+ T cell activation and differentiation in Susac syndrome was antigen driven was tested using repertoire sequencing. At blood withdrawal, Susac syndrome patients were therapy-naive, treated with corticosteroids (with IVIg additionally given to some), or treated with IVIg alone.

Peripheral blood CD8+ and CD4+ T cells from healthy donors, Susac syndrome patients and multiple sclerosis patients were profiled by high-throughput TCR beta sequencing. Susac syndrome patients met recently defined diagnostic criteria for definite or probable disease. Bulk CD8+ and CD4+ T cells were purified magnetically by negative isolation, whereas CD8+ TEMRA cells were enriched by FACS. Blood was drawn into EDTA tubes, processed within 24 hours, and PBMCs were isolated by density gradient centrifugation. PBMCs intended for TCR sequencing were cryopreserved in liquid nitrogen and were subsequently thawed in a 37 degrees C water bath. The sorted or isolated CD4+, CD8+ and CD8+ TEMRA cells had a purity of 90% or higher. With regard to this clonotype: Its antigen remains unidentified. Within one base of it there is no much larger clone, and no base qualities were kept.

RNA was extracted using the RNeasy kit, and roughly 0.45 to 1 microgram was reverse transcribed with random hexamers. The immunoSEQ multiplex PCR assay, which covers 54 Vbeta and 13 Jbeta segments, was used to amplify TCR beta CDR3 regions. PCR amplification bias was corrected by using a synthetic template baseline for primer optimization and computational correction. In the authors' own workflow: Only productive sequences were kept, with reads annotated to V, D and J genes according to IMGT and analyzed in immunoSEQ Analyzer. To calculate clonality, Shannon entropy was normalized by log2 of the number of productive unique sequences and then subtracted from one. For each patient and control, public and private clones were evaluated among the 100 most prevalent clones. Susac-specific clones were defined as absent from healthy and MS cohorts, over a thousand published viral clones and other ImmuneACCESS disease sequences. TCRdb redid the processing of the public reads, applying fastp at Q25 and MiXCR, and retained in-frame beta chains. Each CDR3 protein gets just one entry, which takes the most common genes and DNA from the rows behind it. The V and J calls and clone size are TCRdb's, not the authors'. Present in this sample are 150,000 or so distinct CDR3 sequences, around 95% of which were seen just once. The ten largest clones take up 0.14% of the sample.

The research as a whole found: No clonal expansion was detected in the CD4+ T cell repertoire of Susac syndrome patients. The number of individuals in the TCR sequencing and HLA analysis was acknowledged as relatively small.

From the cysteine up to the phenylalanine, the CDR3 has a length of 13 residues. Just CDR3 DNA is preserved here, 39 bases in frame from base 1. V is cut back by 7 bases and J by 4 bases, with 9 bases in the junction unmatched. The germline V gene (reference sequence) sets CDR1 to GTSNPN and CDR2 to SVGIG. The rearranged chain carries TRBV30 and TRBJ1-2; 7 middle bases align to TRBD1. Sequencing was done on a sample of CD4+ T cells from PBMCs. The clonotype comes from a human donor with Susac syndrome. The CDR3 corresponds to CASPKGAAYGYTF. The nucleotides are TGTGCCTCCCCCAAGGGGGCGGCCTATGGCTACACCTTC.